Each of the 9 T cell receptor beta chains below was sequenced from the same sample in a study of CD8 T cells in Susac syndrome. RNA in amounts of roughly 0.45 to 1 ug was reverse transcribed with random hexamers. In TCRdb, the immunoSEQ multiplex PCR reads were re-called with MiXCR into one record per CDR3 protein. This sample yields over 95,000 distinct CDR3 sequences, of which roughly 92% are seen a single time; over 0.1% belongs to the top ten. The sample taken for sequencing was CD8+ T cells from PBMCs. Receptors were obtained from a human donor in good health.

This sequence joins TRBV20-1 and TRBJ2-3; possibly TRBD2 for D (7 bases). V lost 5 bases, J lost 0 bases, and 15 bases lay in between. The length of the CDR3 is 15 residues. Per germline, CDR1 DFQATT and CDR2 SNEGSKA (reference sequence). The CDR3 DNA sequence: TGCAGTGCTGGGGGGGCTAGCGCTAGCACAGATACGCAGTATTTT. It codes for CSAGGASASTDTQYF.

This chain connects TRBV20-1 to TRBJ2-5, with 9 bases lining up with TRBD2. Germline V lookup: CDR1 DFQATT, CDR2 SNEGSKA (reference sequence). CDR3 size: 13 residues. J lost 2 bases, V lost 4 bases, and 2 bases had no gene match. For the CDR3, the DNA is TGCAGTGCTAATCTAGCGGGGCAAGAGACCCAGTACTTC. Translation gives CSANLAGQETQYF.

J is TRBJ2-2 and V is TRBV7-3; possibly TRBD2 for D (6 bases). The CDR3 runs 15 residues. With 5 bases removed from V and 6 bases from J, the gap between germline ends came to 16 bases. From germline, CDR1 is SGHTA and CDR2 FQGTGA. This CDR3 is CASSPLRLDAGELFF. Written as DNA, the CDR3 is TGTGCCAGCAGCCCCCTCCGACTAGACGCCGGGGAGCTGTTTTTT.

A note on this clonotype: Sequence at one end of the junction differs from germline and may be a read error. J is TRBJ1-2 and V is TRBV15; D may be TRBD1 (5 bases). CDR1 and CDR2 from the germline V gene are LNHNV and YYDKDF (reference sequence). The CDR3 covers 11 residues. The CDR3 bases are TGTGCCACCGGCAGGGCCTATGGCTACACCTTC. This sequence encodes CATGRAYGYTF.

The chain recombines TRBV5-6 with TRBJ1-6, with D perhaps TRBD1 (5 bases). The CDR3 covers 14 residues. The ends were cut back, 6 bases at V and 8 bases at J, with 15 bases in the middle. CDR1 is SGHDT and CDR2 is YYEEEE in the germline V gene. The CDR3, as DNA: TGTGCCAGCAATTTCGGGACGGACGATTCACCCCTCCACTTT. Translating it yields CASNFGTDDSPLHF.

J is TRBJ2-7 and V is TRBV6-2 or TRBV6-3; TRBD2 might be the D (6 bases). CDR1 and CDR2 (germline): MNHEY, SVGEGT. The V gene lost 5 bases and the J gene lost 2 bases, with 13 bases spanning the gap. This CDR3 contains 14 residues. Here the CDR3 DNA reads TGTGCCAGCAGTGTGGGCGGGGCCACCTACGAGCAGTACTTC. As protein: CASSVGGATYEQYF.

The chain joins TRBV19 to TRBJ1-2; no clear D gene. V was cut by 7 bases and J by 0 bases, with 18 bases left in between. The germline V gene encodes CDR1 LNHDA and CDR2 SQIVND (reference sequence). The CDR3 has 16 amino acids. CDR3 coding DNA: TGTGCCAGTACCCCAGCGGGCCGGGAAACTAACTATGGCTACACCTTC. Its translation: CASTPAGRETNYGYTF.

This chain connects TRBV27 to TRBJ2-1, with no clear D. The CDR3 runs to 14 residues. CDR1 is MNHEY and CDR2 is SMNVEV in the germline V gene (reference sequence). The V end lost 7 bases, the J end lost 2 bases, and 12 bases lay between the germline ends. As DNA, the CDR3 is TGTGCCAGCAACCCCGACCGCCCCTACAATGAGCAGTTCTTC. Translated, it gives CASNPDRPYNEQFF.

The V call is TRBV5-6, the J call TRBJ2-6, with D unresolved. The germline V gene encodes CDR1 SGHDT and CDR2 YYEEEE. CDR3 length equals 16 residues. V was clipped by 5 bases and J by 0 bases, with 12 bases between them. CDR3: CASSFSLDSGANVLTF. DNA of the CDR3: TGTGCCAGCAGTTTCTCTCTGGACTCTGGGGCCAACGTCCTGACTTTC.